This T cell receptor beta chain was obtained from a study of blood T cell repertoires in COVID-19. The overall study: Acute and convalescent COVID-19 samples came from the United States, Italy and Spain. T cells, B-cell-depleted T cells, or PBMCs supplied cDNA or gDNA.

Authors' data handling: Estimation of nucleated cell counts was performed using reference gene primer amplification. Method: immunoSEQ multiplex PCR; TCRdb's copy keeps in-frame clones and lacks some. The V and J calls and clone size were taken over from that table, and D and trimming were inferred from the DNA. The sample lists 180,000 or so clones; around 84% were seen once. Seattle cases were enrolled at active infection and followed longitudinally. CDR1 and CDR2 (germline): MDHEN, SYDVKM. Trimming stripped 3 bases from V and 2 bases from J, with 8 bases between. The CDR3 length is 14 residues. Input material: peripheral blood. The receptor's source is a woman aged 65 to 85 with COVID-19, enrolled during active disease. V is TRBV28 and J is TRBJ1-5; D is unclear. The CDR3 loop is CASSLSMGNQPQHF. In DNA, the CDR3 is TGTGCCAGCAGTTTGTCTATGGGCAATCAGCCCCAGCATTTT.